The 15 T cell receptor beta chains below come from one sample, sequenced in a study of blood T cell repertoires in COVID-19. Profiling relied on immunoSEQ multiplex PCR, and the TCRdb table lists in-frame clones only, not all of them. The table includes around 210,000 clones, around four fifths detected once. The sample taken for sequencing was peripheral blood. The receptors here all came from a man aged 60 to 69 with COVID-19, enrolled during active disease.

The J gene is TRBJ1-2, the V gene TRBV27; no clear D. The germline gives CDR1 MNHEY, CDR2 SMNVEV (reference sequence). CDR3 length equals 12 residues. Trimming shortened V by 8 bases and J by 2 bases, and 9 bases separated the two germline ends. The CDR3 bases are TGTGCCAGCCACTCCACGAACTATGGCTACACCTTC. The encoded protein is CASHSTNYGYTF.

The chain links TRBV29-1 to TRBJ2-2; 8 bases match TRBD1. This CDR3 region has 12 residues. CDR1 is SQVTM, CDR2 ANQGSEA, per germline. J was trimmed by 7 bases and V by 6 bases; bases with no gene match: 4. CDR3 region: CSVGQGFGELFF. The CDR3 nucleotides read TGCAGCGTAGGACAGGGATTCGGGGAGCTGTTTTTT.

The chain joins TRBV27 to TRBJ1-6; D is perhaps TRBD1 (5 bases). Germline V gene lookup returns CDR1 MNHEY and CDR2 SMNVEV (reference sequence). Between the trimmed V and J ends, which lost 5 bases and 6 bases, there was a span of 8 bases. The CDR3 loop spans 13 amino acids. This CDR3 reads CASSIGGNSPLHF. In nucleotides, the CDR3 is TGTGCCAGCAGTATCGGGGGTAATTCACCCCTCCACTTT.

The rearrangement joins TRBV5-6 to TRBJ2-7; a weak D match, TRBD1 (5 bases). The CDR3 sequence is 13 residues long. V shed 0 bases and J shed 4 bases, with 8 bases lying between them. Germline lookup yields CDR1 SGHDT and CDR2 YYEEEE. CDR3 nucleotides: TGTGCCAGCAGCTTGGGGGGCAGGTACGAGCAGTACTTC. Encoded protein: CASSLGGRYEQYF.

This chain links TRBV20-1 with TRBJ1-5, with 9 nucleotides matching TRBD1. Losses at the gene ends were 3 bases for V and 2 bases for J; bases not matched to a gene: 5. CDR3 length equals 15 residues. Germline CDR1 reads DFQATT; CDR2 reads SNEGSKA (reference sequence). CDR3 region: CSASPGQGRNQPQHF. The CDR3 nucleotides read TGCAGTGCTAGTCCGGGACAGGGTCGCAATCAGCCCCAGCATTTT.

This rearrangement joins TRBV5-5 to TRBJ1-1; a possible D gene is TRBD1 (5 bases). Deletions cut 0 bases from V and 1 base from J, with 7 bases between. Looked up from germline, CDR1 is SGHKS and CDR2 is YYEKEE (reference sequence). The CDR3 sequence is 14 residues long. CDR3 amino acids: CASSLDQGNTEAFF. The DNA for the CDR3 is TGTGCCAGCAGCTTGGATCAGGGGAACACTGAAGCTTTCTTT.

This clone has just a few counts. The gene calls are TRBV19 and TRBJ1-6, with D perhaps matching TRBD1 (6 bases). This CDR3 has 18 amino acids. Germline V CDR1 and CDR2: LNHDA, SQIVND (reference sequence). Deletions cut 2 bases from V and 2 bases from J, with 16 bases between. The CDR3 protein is CASSIRRQASTYNSPLHF. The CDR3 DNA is TGTGCCAGTAGTATAAGGAGACAGGCTAGCACCTATAATTCACCCCTCCACTTT. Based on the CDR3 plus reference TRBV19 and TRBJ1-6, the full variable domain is DGGITQSPKYLFRKEGQNVTLSCEQNLNHDAMYWYRQDPGQGLRLIYYSQIVNDFQKGDIAEGYSVSREKKESFPLTVTSAQKNPTAFYLCASSIRRQASTYNSPLHFGNGTRLTVT.

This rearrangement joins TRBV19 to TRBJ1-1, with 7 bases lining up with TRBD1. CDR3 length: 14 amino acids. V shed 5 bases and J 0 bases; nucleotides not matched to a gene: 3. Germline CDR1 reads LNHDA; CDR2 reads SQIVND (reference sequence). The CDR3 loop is CASSWQGVNTEAFF. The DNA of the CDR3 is TGTGCCAGTAGTTGGCAGGGGGTGAACACTGAAGCTTTCTTT. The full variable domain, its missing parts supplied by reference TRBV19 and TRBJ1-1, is DGGITQSPKYLFRKEGQNVTLSCEQNLNHDAMYWYRQDPGQGLRLIYYSQIVNDFQKGDIAEGYSVSREKKESFPLTVTSAQKNPTAFYLCASSWQGVNTEAFFGQGTRLTVV.

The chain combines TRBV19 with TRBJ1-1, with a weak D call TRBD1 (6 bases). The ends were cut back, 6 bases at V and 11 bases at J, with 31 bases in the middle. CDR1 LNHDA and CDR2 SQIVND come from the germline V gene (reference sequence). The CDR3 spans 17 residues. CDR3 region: CASRRDIIQGGRGIAFF. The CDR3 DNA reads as TGTGCCAGTAGACGGGACATTATACAAGGAGGTCGTGGGATTGCTTTCTTT.

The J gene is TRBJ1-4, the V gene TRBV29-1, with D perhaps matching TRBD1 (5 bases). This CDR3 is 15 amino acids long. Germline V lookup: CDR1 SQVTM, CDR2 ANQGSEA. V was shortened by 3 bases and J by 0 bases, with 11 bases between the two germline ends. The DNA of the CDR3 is TGCAGCGTTGAGGTGGCAGGGACAACTAATGAAAAACTGTTTTTT. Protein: CSVEVAGTTNEKLFF.

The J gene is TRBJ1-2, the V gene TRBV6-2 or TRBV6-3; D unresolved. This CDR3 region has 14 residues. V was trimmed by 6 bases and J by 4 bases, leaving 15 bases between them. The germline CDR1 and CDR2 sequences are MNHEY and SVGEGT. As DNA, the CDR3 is TGTGCCAGCAGCCGACTAGAGGAGAGCTATGGCTACACCTTC. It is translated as CASSRLEESYGYTF.

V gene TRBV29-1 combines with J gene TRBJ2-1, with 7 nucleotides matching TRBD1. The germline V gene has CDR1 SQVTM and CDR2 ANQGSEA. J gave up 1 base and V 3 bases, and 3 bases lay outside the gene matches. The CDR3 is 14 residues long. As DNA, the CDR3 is TGCAGCGTTGAGACAGGGCTTTCCTACAATGAGCAGTTCTTC. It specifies CSVETGLSYNEQFF.

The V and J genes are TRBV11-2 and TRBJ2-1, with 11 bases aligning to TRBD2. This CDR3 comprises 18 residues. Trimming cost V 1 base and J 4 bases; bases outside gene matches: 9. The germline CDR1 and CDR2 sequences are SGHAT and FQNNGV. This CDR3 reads CASSLGGPLAGGYNEQFF. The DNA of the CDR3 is TGTGCCAGCAGCTTAGGGGGGCCGCTAGCGGGAGGTTACAATGAGCAGTTCTTC.

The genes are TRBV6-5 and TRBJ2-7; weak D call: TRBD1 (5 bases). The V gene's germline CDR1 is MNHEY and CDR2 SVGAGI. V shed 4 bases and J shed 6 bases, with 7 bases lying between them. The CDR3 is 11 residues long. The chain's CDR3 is CASSSGPEQYF. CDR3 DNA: TGTGCCAGCAGTTCAGGGCCCGAGCAGTACTTC.

The CDR3 region has the DNA TGTGCTAGTGGTTTGGCTAGACAGTCCTATAGCAATCAGCCCCAGCATTTT. Translation: CASGLARQSYSNQPQHF. The chain has TRBV12-5 and TRBJ1-5, with a weak D call TRBD1 (5 bases). This CDR3 has 17 amino acids. Trimming removed 1 base from V and 0 bases from J, with 13 bases in between. CDR1 is LGHNT, CDR2 FRNRAP, per germline.